Detailed here is one TCR beta chain. The antigen is undetermined. Pooling was applied to second doses at about 4 or about 12 weeks. These data belong to a study of T cell responses to AZD1222 COVID-19 vaccine. General observations from the study: Vaccination with two AZD1222 doses was followed by a rise in Spike-specific TCR breadth and depth. A mostly white British donor set with more females was recruited, and clonal diversity was possibly underestimated. Reportedly, nearly half of unique spike TCRs recognized epitopes outside B.1.351/B.1.1.7 mutations.

Assay: immunoSEQ multiplex PCR; the TCRdb copy retains only in-frame clones and omits some. The sample lists 150,000 to 200,000 clones, roughly 92% occurring once. The sequencing here drew on peripheral blood, taken 28 days after the second AZD1222 dose. This clonotype was obtained from an adult who received the AZD1222 COVID-19 vaccine.

CDR3 nucleotide sequence: TGTGCCAGCAGCTTAGTTACCGGGAGGGAGAGCACAGATACGCAGTATTTT. Amino acid sequence: CASSLVTGRESTDTQYF. The gene calls are TRBV7-9 and TRBJ2-3; 8 positions match TRBD2. This CDR3 has 17 amino acids. Trimming took 1 base from V and 0 from J; bases not matched to a gene: 6. Looked up from germline, CDR1 is SEHNR and CDR2 is FQNEAQ (reference sequence).